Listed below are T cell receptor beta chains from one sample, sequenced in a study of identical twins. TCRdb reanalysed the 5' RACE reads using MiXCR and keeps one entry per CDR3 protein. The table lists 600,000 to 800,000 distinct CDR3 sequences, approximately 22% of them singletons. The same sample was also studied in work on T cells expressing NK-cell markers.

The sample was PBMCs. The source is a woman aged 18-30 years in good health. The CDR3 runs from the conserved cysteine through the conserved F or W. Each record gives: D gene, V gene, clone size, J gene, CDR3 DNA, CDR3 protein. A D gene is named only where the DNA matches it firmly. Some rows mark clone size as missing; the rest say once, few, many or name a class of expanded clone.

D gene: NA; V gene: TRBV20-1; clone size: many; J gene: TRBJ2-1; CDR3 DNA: TGCAGCGCGCAGGCCAATGAGCAGTTCTTC; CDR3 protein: CSAQANEQFF
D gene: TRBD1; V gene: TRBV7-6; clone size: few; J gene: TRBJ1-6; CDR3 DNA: TGTGCCAGCAGCTTAGCTGGGACAGGGAGGAGTACCCTCCACTTT; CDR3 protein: CASSLAGTGRSTLHF
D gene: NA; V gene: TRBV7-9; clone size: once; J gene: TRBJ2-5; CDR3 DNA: TGTGCCAGCACCCCTTCTGGCTTCCTAAATGACTTC; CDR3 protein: CASTPSGFLNDF
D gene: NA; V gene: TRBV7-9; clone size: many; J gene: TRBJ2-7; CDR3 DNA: TGTGCCAGCAGTTACCTCACAGGGACCGAGCAGTACTTC; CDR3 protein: CASSYLTGTEQYF
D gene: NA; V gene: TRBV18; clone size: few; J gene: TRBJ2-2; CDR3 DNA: TGTGCCAGCTCACCGTCCGGGACATCGAACACCGGGGAGCTGTTTTTT; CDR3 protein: CASSPSGTSNTGELFF
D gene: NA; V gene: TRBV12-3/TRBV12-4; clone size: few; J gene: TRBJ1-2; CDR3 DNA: TGTGCCAGCAGAACACAGGGAAGACCCCATGGCTACACCTTC; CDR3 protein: CASRTQGRPHGYTF
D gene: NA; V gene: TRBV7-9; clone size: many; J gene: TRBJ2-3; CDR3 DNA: TGTGCCAGCAGCTTAGCAGGGTCCCACACAGATACGCAGTATTTT; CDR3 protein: CASSLAGSHTDTQYF
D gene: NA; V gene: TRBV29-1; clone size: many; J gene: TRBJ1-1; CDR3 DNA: TGCAGCGGTGACTCCTCAGGGATGAACACTGAAGCTTTCTTT; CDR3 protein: CSGDSSGMNTEAFF
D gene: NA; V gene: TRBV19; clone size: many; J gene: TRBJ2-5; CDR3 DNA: TGTGCCAGCCGTAGGGGAGTGGAGACCCAGTACTTC; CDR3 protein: CASRRGVETQYF
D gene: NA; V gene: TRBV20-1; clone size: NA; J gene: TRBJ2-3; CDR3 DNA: TGCAGTGCTTTCCAAGGGACCACAGATACGCAGTATTTT; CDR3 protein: CSAFQGTTDTQYF
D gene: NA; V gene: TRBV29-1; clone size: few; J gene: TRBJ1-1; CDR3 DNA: TGCAGCGTTGTCGTCACTGAAGCTTTCTTT; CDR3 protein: CSVVVTEAFF
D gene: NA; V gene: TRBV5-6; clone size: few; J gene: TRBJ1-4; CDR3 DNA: TGTGCCAGCAACAGAGATAATGAAAAACTGTTTTTT; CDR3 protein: CASNRDNEKLFF
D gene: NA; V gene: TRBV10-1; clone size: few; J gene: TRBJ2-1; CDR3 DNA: TGCGCCATAAGAGGGGGGGCCTCCTACAATGAGCAGTTCTTC; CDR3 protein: CAIRGGASYNEQFF
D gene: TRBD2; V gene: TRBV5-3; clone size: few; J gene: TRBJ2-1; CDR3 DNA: TGTGCCAGCACCCCCGGTCCTAGCGGGAGGTCCCCCAATGAGCAGTTCTTC; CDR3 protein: CASTPGPSGRSPNEQFF
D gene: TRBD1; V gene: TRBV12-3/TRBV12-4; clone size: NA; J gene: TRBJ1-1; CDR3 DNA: TGTGCCAGCAGTTTCGGGACAGGCCCTCTTGGAGCTTTCTTT; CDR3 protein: CASSFGTGPLGAFF
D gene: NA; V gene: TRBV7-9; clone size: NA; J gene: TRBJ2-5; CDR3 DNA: TGTGCCAGCAGCTTATCCAATAGGGCGTGGGAGACCCAGTACTTC; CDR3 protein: CASSLSNRAWETQYF
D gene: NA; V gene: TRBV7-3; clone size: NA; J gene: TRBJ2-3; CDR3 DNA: TGTGCCAGCAGCTTAACCACGGGAACCACTGTAAGCCGCACAGATACGCAGTATTTT; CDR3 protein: CASSLTTGTTVSRTDTQYF
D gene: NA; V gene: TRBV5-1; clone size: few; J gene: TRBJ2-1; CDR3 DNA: TGCGCCAGCAGCTTGTTTATCTCGGATGAGCAGTTCTTC; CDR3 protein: CASSLFISDEQFF
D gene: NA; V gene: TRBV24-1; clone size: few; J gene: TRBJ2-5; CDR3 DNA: TGTGCCACCAGTGAGTCTGGACTACAATCCGAGACCCAGTACTTC; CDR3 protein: CATSESGLQSETQYF
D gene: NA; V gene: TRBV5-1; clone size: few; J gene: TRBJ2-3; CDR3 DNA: TGCGCCAGCAGCTTGTCTGGCGGGACTAGCACAGATACGCAGTATTTT; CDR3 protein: CASSLSGGTSTDTQYF
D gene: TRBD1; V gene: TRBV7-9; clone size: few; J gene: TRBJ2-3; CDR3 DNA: TGTGCCAGCAGCCTCTTGGGACAGCCCACAGATACGCAGTATTTT; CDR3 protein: CASSLLGQPTDTQYF
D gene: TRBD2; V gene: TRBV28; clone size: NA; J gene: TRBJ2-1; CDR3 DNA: TGTGCCAGCAGTCCCAAATTCGGACTAGCGGAGTTCTTC; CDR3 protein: CASSPKFGLAEFF
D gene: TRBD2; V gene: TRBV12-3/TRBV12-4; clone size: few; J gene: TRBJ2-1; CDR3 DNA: TGTGCCAGCACCCGGACTAGCGGGAGCAATGAGCAGTTCTTC; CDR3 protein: CASTRTSGSNEQFF
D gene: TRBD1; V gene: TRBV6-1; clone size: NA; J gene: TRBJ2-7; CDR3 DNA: TGTGCCAGCAGTGAATTAATCGGGACAGGGGGCTACGAGCAGTACTTC; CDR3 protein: CASSELIGTGGYEQYF
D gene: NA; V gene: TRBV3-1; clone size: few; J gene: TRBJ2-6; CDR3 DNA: TGTGCCAGCTGCGGCCGCTCAGGGGCCAACGTCCTGACTTTC; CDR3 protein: CASCGRSGANVLTF
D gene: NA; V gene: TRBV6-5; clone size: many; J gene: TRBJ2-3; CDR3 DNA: TGTGCCAGCAGTTACAGGACCGACGATACGCAGTATTTT; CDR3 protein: CASSYRTDDTQYF
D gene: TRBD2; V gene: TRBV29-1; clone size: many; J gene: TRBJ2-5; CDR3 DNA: TGCAGCGCCTCGGGACTAGCGGAGACCCAGTACTTC; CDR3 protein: CSASGLAETQYF